This T cell receptor (beta chain) stems from a study of beta chain features in type 1 diabetes. This clone was seen more than once but under ten times. Its specificity is unknown. Study results and limitations: Researchers report that Type 1 diabetes patients had moderately but significantly shorter TCRB CDR3s across all four CD4+ subsets.

V dropped 4 bases and J dropped 5 bases, with 11 bases sitting between them. Germline CDR1 is GTSNPN and CDR2 is SVGIG (reference sequence). The CDR3 runs 12 residues. Each of the CD4+ naive, central memory, regulatory and stem cell-like memory populations was sorted via CD45RO/CCR7/CD25/CD127/CD95/CD27. What was sequenced were expressed TCRB transcripts, since all of the isolated RNA had been reverse transcribed. The average output of naive, central memory and regulatory T cell samples was about 3.57 million reads. Profiled with immunoSEQ multiplex PCR; TCRdb holds only in-frame clones, not every one. The sample holds hundreds of thousands of clones; around 15% are singletons and the top ten take roughly 0.04%.

The gene calls are TRBV30 and TRBJ1-2, with a possible D match to TRBD1 (6 bases). The sequenced sample was naive CD4+ T cells from blood. The receptor was isolated from a man aged 18 to 30 with type 1 diabetes. The CDR3 reads CAWKDSGYGYTF. CDR3 sequence (DNA): TGTGCCTGGAAGGACAGCGGTTATGGCTACACCTTC.